Included here is one TCR beta chain sequence, with context. These data are taken from a study of blood T cell repertoires in COVID-19. Study-wide context: Acute and convalescent COVID-19 samples came from the United States, Italy and Spain. T cells, B-cell-depleted T cells, or PBMCs supplied cDNA or gDNA.

Original data processing: Reference gene primer amplification gave nucleated cell count estimates. Method: immunoSEQ multiplex PCR; TCRdb's copy keeps in-frame clones and lacks some. The D gene and trimming were derived from the DNA, and the V and J assignments and clone size from that table. The sample has some 180,000 clones, roughly 85% seen once; the top ten hold roughly 7.7%. The sample taken for sequencing was peripheral blood. This receptor was obtained from a woman aged 60 to 75 with acute or convalescent COVID-19.

The CDR3 nucleotides are TGTGCCAGCAGTGAAATACTAGCGGGATACACCGGGGAGCTGTTTTTT. Translating gives CASSEILAGYTGELFF. The V gene is TRBV6-1, the J gene TRBJ2-2, with TRBD2 matching 10 bases. Germline CDR1 is MNHNS and CDR2 is SASEGT. V shed 2 bases and J 3 bases; nucleotides not matched to a gene: 3. This CDR3 region has 16 residues.